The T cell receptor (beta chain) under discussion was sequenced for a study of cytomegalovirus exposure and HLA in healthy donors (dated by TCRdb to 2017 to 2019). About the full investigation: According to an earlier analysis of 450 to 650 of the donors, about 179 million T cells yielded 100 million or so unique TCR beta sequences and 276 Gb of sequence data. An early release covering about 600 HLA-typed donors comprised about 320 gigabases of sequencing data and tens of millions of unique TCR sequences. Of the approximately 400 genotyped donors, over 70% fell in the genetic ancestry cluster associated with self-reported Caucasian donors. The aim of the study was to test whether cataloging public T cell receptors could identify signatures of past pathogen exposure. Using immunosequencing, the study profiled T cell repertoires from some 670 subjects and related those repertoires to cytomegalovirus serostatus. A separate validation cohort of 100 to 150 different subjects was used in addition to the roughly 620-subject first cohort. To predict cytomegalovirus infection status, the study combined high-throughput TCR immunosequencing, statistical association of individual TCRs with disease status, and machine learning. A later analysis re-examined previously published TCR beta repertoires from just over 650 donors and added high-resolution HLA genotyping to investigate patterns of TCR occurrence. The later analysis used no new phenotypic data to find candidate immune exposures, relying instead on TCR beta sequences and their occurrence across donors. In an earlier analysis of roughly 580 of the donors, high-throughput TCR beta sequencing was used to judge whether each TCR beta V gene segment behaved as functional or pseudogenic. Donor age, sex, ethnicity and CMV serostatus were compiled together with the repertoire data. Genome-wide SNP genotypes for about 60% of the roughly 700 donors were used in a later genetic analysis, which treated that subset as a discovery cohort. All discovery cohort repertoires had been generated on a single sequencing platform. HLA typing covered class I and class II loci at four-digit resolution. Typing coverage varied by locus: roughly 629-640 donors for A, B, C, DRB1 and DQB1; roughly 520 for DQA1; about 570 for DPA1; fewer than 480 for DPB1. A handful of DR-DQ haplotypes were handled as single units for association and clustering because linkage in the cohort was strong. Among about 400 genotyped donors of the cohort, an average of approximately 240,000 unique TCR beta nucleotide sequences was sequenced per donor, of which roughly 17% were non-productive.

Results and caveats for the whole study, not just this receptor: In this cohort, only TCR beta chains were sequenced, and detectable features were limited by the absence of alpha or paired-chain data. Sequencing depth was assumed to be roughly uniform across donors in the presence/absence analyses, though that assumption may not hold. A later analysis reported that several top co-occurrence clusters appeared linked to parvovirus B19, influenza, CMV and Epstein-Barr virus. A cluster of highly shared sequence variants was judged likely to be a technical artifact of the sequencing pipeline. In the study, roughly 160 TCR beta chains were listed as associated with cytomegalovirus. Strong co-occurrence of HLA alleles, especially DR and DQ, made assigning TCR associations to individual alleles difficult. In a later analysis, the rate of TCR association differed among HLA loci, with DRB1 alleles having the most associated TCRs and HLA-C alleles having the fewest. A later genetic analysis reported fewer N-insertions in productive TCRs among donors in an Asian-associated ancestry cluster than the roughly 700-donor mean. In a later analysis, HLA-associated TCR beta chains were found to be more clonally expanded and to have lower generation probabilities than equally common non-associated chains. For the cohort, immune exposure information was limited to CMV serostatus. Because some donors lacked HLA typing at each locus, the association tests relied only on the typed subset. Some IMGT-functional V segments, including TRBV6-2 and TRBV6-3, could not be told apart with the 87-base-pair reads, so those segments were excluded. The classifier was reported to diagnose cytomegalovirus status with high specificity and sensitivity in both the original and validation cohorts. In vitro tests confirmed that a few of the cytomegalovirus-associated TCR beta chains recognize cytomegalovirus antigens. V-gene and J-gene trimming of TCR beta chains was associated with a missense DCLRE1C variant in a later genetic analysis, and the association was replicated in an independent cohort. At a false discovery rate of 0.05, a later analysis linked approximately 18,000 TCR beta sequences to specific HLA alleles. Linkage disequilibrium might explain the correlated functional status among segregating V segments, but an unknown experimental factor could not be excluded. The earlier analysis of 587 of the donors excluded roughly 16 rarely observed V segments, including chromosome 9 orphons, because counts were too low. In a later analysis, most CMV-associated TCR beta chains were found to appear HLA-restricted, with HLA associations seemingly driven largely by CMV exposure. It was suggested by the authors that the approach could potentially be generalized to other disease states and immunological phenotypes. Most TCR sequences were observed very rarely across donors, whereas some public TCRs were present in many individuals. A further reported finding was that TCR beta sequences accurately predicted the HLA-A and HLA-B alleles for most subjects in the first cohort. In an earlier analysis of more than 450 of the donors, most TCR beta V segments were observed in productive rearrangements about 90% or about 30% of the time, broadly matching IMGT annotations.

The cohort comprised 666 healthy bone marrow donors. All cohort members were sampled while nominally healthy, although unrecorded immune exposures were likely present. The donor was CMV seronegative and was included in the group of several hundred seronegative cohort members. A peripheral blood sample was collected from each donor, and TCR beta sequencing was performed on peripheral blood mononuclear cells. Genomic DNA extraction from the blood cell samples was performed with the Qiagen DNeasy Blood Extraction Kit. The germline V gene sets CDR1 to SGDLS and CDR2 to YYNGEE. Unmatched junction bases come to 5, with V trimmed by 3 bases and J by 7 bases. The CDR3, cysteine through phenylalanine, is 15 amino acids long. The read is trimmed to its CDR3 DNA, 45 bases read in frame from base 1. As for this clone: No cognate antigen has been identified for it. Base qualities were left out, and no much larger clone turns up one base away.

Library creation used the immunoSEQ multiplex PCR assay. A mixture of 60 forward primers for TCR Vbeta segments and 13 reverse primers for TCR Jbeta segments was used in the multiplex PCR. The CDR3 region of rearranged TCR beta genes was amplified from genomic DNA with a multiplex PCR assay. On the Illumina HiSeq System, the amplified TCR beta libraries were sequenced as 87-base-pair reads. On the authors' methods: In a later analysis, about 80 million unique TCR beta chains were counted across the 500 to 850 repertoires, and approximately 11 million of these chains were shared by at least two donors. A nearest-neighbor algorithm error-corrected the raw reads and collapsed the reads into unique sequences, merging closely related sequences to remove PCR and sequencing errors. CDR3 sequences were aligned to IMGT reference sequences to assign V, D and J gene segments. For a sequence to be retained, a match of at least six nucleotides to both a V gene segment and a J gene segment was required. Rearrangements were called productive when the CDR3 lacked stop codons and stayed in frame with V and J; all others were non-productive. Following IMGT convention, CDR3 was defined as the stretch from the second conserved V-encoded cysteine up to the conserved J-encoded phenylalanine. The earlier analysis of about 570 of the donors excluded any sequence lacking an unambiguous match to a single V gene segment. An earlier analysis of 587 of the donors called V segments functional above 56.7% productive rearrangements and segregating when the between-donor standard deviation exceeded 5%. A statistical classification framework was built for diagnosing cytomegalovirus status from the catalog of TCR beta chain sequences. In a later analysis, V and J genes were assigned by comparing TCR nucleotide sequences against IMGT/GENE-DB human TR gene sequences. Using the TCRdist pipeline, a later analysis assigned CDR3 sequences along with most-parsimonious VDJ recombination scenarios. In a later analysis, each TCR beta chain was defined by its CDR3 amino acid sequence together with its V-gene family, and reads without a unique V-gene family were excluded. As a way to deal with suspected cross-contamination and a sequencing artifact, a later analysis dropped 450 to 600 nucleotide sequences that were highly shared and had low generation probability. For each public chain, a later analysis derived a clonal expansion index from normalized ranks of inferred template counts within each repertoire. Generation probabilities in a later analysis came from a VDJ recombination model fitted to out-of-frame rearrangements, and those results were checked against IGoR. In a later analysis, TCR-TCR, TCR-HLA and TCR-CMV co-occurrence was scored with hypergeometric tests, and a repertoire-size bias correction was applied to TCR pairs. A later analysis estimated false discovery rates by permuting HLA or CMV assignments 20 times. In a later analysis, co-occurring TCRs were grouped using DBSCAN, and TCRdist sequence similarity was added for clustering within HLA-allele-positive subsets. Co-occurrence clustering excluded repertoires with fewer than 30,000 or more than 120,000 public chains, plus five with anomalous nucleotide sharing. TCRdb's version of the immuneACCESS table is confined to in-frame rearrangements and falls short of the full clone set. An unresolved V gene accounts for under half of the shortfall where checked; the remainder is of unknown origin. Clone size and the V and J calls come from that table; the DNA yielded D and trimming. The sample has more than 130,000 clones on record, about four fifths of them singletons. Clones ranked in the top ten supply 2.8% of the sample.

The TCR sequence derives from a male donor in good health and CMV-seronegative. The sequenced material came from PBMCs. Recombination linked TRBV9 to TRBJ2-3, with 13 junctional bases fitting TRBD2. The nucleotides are TGTGCCAGCAGCGGGACTAGCGGGGGTTATAATACGCAGTATTTT. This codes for CASSGTSGGYNTQYF.